The T cell receptor (beta chain) described here comes from a study of early stage breast cancer tumors. V dropped 4 bases and J dropped 1 base, with 11 bases sitting between them. The CDR3 loop spans 14 amino acids. Germline CDR1 is SGHRS and CDR2 is YFSETQ. Profiling relied on immunoSEQ multiplex PCR, and the TCRdb table lists in-frame clones only, not all of them. The sample has 11,000 to 15,000 clones, around 84% seen once; the top ten hold just under 5%. Study conclusions and caveats: Tumors had roughly 2.6-fold higher T cell density than normal breast.

A remark on this clone: Its cognate antigen is unknown.

J is TRBJ1-2 and V is TRBV5-1; tentatively, D is TRBD1 (5 bases). The sequenced sample was normal breast tissue next to the tumor. The clonotype originates from a person aged 25-39 years with breast cancer. The CDR3, as DNA: TGCGCCAGCAGCCCCGACAGAATTAACTATGGCTACACCTTC. Translating gives CASSPDRINYGYTF. Full variable domain (rest looked up from reference TRBV5-1 and TRBJ1-2): KAGVTQTPRYLIKTRGQQVTLSCSPISGHRSVSWYQQTPGQGLQFLFEYFSETQRNKGNFPGRFSGRQFSNSRSEMNVSTLELGDSALYLCASSPDRINYGYTFGSGTRLTVV.